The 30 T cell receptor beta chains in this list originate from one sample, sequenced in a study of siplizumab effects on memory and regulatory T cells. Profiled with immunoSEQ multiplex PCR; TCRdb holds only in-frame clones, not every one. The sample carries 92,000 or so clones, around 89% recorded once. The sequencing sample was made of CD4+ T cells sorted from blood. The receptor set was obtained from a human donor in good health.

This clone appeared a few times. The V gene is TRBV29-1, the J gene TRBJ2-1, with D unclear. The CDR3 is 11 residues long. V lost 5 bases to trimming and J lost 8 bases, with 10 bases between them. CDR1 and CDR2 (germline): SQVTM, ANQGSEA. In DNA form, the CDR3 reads TGCAGCGTTCGGTTCGCAGATGAGCAGTTCTTC. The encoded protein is CSVRFADEQFF.

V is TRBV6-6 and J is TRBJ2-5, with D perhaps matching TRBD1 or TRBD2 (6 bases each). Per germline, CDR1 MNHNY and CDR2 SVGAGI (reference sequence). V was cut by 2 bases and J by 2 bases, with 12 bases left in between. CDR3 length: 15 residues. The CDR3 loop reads CASSYGRGQQETQYF. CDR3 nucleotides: TGTGCCAGCAGTTACGGACGGGGGCAGCAAGAGACCCAGTACTTC.

DNA of the CDR3: TGCGCCAGCAGCCAAAGGAGGGGTCCCAACTATGGCTACACCTTC. It is translated as CASSQRRGPNYGYTF. The chain links TRBV4-3 to TRBJ1-2; D is possibly TRBD1 (5 bases). V lost 2 bases and J lost 2, with 12 bases in between. The CDR3 covers 15 residues. CDR1 and CDR2 (germline): LGHNA, YSLEER.

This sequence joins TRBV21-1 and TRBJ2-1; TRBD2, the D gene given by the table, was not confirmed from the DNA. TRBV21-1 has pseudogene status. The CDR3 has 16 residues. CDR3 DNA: TGTGCCAGCAGCCGAAGGAGCGGGAGCTCCTACAATGAGCAGTTCTTC. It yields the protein CASSRRSGSSYNEQFF.

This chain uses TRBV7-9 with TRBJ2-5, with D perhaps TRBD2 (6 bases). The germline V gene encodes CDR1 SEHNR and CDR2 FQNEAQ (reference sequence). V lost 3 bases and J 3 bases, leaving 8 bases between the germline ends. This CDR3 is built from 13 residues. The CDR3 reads CASSFGGKETQYF. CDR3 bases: TGTGCCAGCAGCTTTGGGGGGAAAGAGACCCAGTACTTC.

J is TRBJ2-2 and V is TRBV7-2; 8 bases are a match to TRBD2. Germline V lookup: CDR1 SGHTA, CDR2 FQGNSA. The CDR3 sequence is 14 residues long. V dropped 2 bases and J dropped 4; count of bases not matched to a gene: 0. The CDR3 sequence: CASSLSGSTGELFF. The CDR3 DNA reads TGTGCCAGCAGCTTAAGCGGGAGCACCGGGGAGCTGTTTTTT.

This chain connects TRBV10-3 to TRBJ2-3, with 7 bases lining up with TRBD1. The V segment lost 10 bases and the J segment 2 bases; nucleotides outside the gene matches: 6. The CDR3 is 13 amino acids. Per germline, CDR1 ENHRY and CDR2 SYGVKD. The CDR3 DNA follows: TGTGCCACACAGGGGCCGGCCACAGATACGCAGTATTTT. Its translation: CATQGPATDTQYF.

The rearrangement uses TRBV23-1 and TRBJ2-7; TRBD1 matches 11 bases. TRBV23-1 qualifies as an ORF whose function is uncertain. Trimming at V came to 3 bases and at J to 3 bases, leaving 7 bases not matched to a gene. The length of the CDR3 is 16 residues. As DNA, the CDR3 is TGCGCCAGCAGTCACTACCGGGACAGGGGGTACTACGAGCAGTACTTC. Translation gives CASSHYRDRGYYEQYF.

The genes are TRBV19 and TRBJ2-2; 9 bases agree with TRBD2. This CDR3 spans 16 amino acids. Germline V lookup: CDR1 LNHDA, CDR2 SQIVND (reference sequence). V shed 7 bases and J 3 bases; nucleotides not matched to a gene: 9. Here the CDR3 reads CASINSGGDHTGELFF. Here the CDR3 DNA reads TGTGCCAGTATCAATAGCGGGGGAGATCACACCGGGGAGCTGTTTTTT. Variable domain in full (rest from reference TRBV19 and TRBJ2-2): DGGITQSPKYLFRKEGQNVTLSCEQNLNHDAMYWYRQDPGQGLRLIYYSQIVNDFQKGDIAEGYSVSREKKESFPLTVTSAQKNPTAFYLCASINSGGDHTGELFFGEGSRLTVL.

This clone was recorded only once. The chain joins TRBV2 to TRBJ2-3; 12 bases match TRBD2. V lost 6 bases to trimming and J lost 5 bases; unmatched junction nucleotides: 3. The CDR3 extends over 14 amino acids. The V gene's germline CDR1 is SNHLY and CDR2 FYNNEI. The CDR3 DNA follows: TGTGCCAGCAGGCAGACTAGCGGGAGAGATACGCAGTATTTT. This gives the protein CASRQTSGRDTQYF.

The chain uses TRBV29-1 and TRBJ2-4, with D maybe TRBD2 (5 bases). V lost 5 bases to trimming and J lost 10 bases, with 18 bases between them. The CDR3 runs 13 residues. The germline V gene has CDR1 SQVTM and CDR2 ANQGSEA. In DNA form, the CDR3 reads TGCAGCGTTCGGGCCGACTATCCTCGTATTCAGTACTTC. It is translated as CSVRADYPRIQYF.

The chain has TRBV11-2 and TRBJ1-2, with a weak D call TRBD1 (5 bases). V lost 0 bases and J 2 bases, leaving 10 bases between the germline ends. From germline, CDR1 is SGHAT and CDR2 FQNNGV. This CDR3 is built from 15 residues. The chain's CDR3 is CASSLDAGRNYGYTF. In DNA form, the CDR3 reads TGTGCCAGCAGCTTAGACGCGGGACGGAACTATGGCTACACCTTC.

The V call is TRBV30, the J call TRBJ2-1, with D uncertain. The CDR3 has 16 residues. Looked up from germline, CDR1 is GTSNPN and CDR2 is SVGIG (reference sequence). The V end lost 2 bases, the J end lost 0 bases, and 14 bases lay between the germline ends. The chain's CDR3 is CAWSWGWSSSYNEQFF. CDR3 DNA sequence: TGTGCCTGGAGTTGGGGATGGTCTAGCTCCTACAATGAGCAGTTCTTC.

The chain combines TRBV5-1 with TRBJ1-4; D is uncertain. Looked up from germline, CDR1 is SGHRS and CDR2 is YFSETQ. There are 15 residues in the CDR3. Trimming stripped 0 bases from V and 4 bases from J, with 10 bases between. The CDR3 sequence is CASSLDGRGNEKLFF. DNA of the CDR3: TGCGCCAGCAGCTTGGACGGACGGGGTAATGAAAAACTGTTTTTT.

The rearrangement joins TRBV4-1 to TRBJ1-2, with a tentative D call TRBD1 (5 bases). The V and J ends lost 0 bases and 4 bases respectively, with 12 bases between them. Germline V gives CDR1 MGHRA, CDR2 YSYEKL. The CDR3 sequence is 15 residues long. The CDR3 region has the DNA TGCGCCAGCAGCCAAGATCAGGGAGCAATCTATGGCTACACCTTC. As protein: CASSQDQGAIYGYTF.

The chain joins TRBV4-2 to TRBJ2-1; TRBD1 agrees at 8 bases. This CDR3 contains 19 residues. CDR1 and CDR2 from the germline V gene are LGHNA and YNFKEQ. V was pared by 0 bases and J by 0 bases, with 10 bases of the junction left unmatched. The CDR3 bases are TGTGCCAGCAGCCAAGATCCCCAGGGGGCGATAAGCTCCTACAATGAGCAGTTCTTC. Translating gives CASSQDPQGAISSYNEQFF.

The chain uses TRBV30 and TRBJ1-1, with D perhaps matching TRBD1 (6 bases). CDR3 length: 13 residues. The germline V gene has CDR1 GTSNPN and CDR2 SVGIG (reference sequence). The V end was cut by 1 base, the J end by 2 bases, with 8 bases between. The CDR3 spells CAWSADRNTEAFF. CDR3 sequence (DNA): TGTGCCTGGAGTGCGGACAGAAACACTGAAGCTTTCTTT.

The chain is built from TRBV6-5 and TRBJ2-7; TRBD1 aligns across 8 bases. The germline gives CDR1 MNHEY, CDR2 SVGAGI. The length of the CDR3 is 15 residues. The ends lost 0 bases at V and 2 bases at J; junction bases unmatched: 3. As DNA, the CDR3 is TGTGCCAGCAGTTACTCGGACAGGGCCCCCTACGAGCAGTACTTC. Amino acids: CASSYSDRAPYEQYF.

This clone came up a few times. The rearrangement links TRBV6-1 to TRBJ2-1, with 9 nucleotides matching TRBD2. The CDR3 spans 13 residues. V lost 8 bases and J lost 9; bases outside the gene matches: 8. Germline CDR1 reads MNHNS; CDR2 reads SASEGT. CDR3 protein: CASRVAGVAEQFF. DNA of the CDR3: TGTGCCAGCCGGGTAGCGGGAGTGGCTGAGCAGTTCTTC.

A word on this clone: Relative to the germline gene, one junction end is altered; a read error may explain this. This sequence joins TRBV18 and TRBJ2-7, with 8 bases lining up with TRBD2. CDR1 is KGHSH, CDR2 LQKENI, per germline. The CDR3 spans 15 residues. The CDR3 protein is CASSPLAESSYEQYF. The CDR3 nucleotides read TGTGCCAGCTCTCCACTAGCGGAGAGCTCCTACGAGCAGTACTTC.

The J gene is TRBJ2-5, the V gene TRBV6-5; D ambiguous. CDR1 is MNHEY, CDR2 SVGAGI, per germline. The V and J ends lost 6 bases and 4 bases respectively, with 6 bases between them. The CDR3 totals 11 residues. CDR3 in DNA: TGTGCCAGCAGCTCCCCAGAGACCCAGTACTTC. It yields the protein CASSSPETQYF.

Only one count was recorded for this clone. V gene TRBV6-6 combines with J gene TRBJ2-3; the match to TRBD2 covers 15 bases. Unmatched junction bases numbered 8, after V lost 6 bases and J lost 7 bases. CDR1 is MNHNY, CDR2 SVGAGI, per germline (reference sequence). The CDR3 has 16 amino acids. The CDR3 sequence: CASRRTSGRALNTQYF. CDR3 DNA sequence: TGTGCCAGCAGACGGACTAGCGGGAGGGCCTTGAATACGCAGTATTTT.

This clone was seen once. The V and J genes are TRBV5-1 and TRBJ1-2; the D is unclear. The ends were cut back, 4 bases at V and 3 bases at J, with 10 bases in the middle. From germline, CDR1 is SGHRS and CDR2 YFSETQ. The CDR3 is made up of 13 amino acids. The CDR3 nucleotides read TGCGCCAGCAGCCCGCCGGGAGACTATGGCTACACCTTC. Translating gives CASSPPGDYGYTF. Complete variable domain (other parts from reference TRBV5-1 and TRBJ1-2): KAGVTQTPRYLIKTRGQQVTLSCSPISGHRSVSWYQQTPGQGLQFLFEYFSETQRNKGNFPGRFSGRQFSNSRSEMNVSTLELGDSALYLCASSPPGDYGYTFGSGTRLTVV.

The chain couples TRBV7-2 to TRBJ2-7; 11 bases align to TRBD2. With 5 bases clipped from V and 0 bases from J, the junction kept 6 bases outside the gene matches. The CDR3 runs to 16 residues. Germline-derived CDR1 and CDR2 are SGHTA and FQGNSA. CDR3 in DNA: TGTGCCAGCAGCGTGACTAGCGGGGTTAGCTCCTACGAGCAGTACTTC. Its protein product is CASSVTSGVSSYEQYF.

In DNA form, the CDR3 reads TGTGCCAGCAGAGGGGGGGGGCGCGGCTTCAATGAGCAGTTCTTC. Its protein is CASRGGGRGFNEQFF. V gene TRBV5-4 combines with J gene TRBJ2-1; tentatively, D is TRBD2 (7 bases). Trimming took off 5 bases at V and 6 bases at J, with 18 bases between the two ends. Looked up from germline, CDR1 is SGHNT and CDR2 is YYREEE (reference sequence). This CDR3 is built from 15 residues. Using reference TRBV5-4 and TRBJ2-1 for the parts outside the CDR3, the full variable domain is ETGVTQSPTHLIKTRGQQVTLRCSSQSGHNTVSWYQQALGQGPQFIFQYYREEENGRGNFPPRFSGLQFPNYSSELNVNALELDDSALYLCASRGGGRGFNEQFFGPGTRLTVL.

The CDR3 region is CASSLEGTLRDQPQHF. In DNA form, the CDR3 reads TGCGCCAGCAGCTTGGAAGGCACCTTGAGAGATCAGCCCCAGCATTTT. The V call is TRBV5-1, the J call TRBJ1-5; D is unclear. CDR3 length: 16 amino acids. Per germline, CDR1 SGHRS and CDR2 YFSETQ. V was pared by 0 bases and J by 5 bases, with 15 bases between. Variable domain in full (rest from reference TRBV5-1 and TRBJ1-5): KAGVTQTPRYLIKTRGQQVTLSCSPISGHRSVSWYQQTPGQGLQFLFEYFSETQRNKGNFPGRFSGRQFSNSRSEMNVSTLELGDSALYLCASSLEGTLRDQPQHFGDGTRLSIL.

CDR3 DNA sequence: TGTGCCAGCAGCCCAGCCCTGGGACTAGCGGGAACCGGGGAGCTGTTTTTT. It codes for CASSPALGLAGTGELFF. The chain links TRBV7-9 to TRBJ2-2, with 13 bases lining up with TRBD2. Losses at the gene ends were 5 bases for V and 5 bases for J; bases not matched to a gene: 8. Germline-derived CDR1 and CDR2 are SEHNR and FQNEAQ (reference sequence). This CDR3 has 17 amino acids.

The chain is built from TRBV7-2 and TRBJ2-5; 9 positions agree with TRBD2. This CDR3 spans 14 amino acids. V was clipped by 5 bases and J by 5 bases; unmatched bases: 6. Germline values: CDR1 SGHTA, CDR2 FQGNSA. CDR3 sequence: CASSLTSGGETQYF. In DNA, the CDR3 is TGTGCCAGCAGCCTGACTAGCGGAGGGGAGACCCAGTACTTC.

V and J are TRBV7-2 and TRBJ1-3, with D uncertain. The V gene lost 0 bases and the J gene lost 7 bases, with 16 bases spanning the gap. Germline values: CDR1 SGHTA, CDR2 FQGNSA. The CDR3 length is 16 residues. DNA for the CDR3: TGTGCCAGCAGCTTAGCGACCCAGCAGTATATGAACACCATATATTTT. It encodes CASSLATQQYMNTIYF.

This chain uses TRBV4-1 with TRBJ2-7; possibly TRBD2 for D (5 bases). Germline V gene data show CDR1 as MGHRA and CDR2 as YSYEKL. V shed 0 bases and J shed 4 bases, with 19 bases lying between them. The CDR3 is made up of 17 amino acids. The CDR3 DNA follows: TGCGCCAGCAGCCAAGACCCCGACGCCTATCGGGGATACGAGCAGTACTTC. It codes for CASSQDPDAYRGYEQYF.